The 8 T cell receptor beta chains listed next were all sequenced from one sample in a study of T cell responses to AZD1222 COVID-19 vaccine. Clones were sequenced by immunoSEQ multiplex PCR, and TCRdb holds only the in-frame ones, with some missing. The data show roughly 100,000 clones, 90% seen once. This specimen was peripheral blood, taken 28 days after the second AZD1222 dose. These receptors all come from an adult who received the AZD1222 COVID-19 vaccine.

This chain links TRBV6-4 with TRBJ2-7; no clear D. Trimming took off 2 bases at V and 2 bases at J, with 7 bases between the two ends. CDR3 length: 13 residues. Per the germline V gene, CDR1 is MRHNA and CDR2 is SNTAGT. The CDR3 DNA sequence: TGTGCCAGCAGTGACCGGGTTACCTACGAGCAGTACTTC. Translated: CASSDRVTYEQYF.

Comment on this clone: Additional DNA sequences in this sample encode the identical CDR3. V and J are TRBV15 and TRBJ1-4; TRBD1 matches at 7 bases. This CDR3 contains 14 residues. V gave up 1 base and J gave up 5 bases; unmatched junction bases: 1. The germline gives CDR1 LNHNV, CDR2 YYDKDF (reference sequence). The CDR3 is CATSRGQGNEKLFF. In DNA form, the CDR3 reads TGTGCCACCAGCAGAGGACAGGGCAATGAAAAACTGTTTTTT.

J is TRBJ2-7 and V is TRBV5-1, with D possibly being TRBD1 (6 bases). V dropped 4 bases and J dropped 4 bases, with 15 bases sitting between them. The V gene's germline CDR1 is SGHRS and CDR2 YFSETQ. The CDR3 loop spans 14 amino acids. The CDR3 DNA sequence: TGCGCCAGCAGCCATACCCAGGGGAATTACGAGCAGTACTTC. Its protein is CASSHTQGNYEQYF. Full variable domain (rest looked up from reference TRBV5-1 and TRBJ2-7): KAGVTQTPRYLIKTRGQQVTLSCSPISGHRSVSWYQQTPGQGLQFLFEYFSETQRNKGNFPGRFSGRQFSNSRSEMNVSTLELGDSALYLCASSHTQGNYEQYFGPGTRLTVT.

The gene calls are TRBV9 and TRBJ2-7; D gene ambiguous. This CDR3 has 12 residues. The V end lost 3 bases, the J end lost 3 bases, and 7 bases lay between the germline ends. CDR1 and CDR2 (germline): SGDLS, YYNGEE. The CDR3 coding sequence is TGTGCCAGCAGCGCGTCCGGCTACGAGCAGTACTTC. The encoded protein is CASSASGYEQYF. Combining the CDR3 with reference TRBV9 and TRBJ2-7 gives the whole variable domain DSGVTQTPKHLITATGQRVTLRCSPRSGDLSVYWYQQSLDQGLQFLIQYYNGEERAKGNILERFSAQQFPDLHSELNLSSLELGDSALYFCASSASGYEQYFGPGTRLTVT.

The CDR3 region has the DNA TGCAGCGTTGACCCCAGGGTGTCCGGGGAGCTGTTTTTT. Its protein is CSVDPRVSGELFF. The rearrangement links TRBV29-1 to TRBJ2-2; tentatively, D is TRBD1 (5 bases). Germline V gene data show CDR1 as SQVTM and CDR2 as ANQGSEA. The CDR3 extends over 13 amino acids. V lost 3 bases, J lost 6 bases, and 11 bases lay in between.

The rearrangement links TRBV7-9 to TRBJ2-5; TRBD1 matches at 9 bases. The CDR3 has 14 residues. Trimming cost V 3 bases and J 4 bases; bases outside gene matches: 3. Germline V CDR1 and CDR2: SEHNR, FQNEAQ (reference sequence). The CDR3 loop is CASSLGQGIETQYF. CDR3 nucleotides: TGTGCCAGCAGCTTGGGACAGGGTATAGAGACCCAGTACTTC.

V and J are TRBV6-2 or TRBV6-3 and TRBJ1-2; 9 nucleotides agree with TRBD1. This CDR3 spans 17 amino acids. Germline CDR1 MNHEY, CDR2 SVGEGT. J gave up 1 base and V 5 bases, and 11 bases lay outside the gene matches. The CDR3 nucleotides read TGTGCCAGCAGTCCGCTCCGACAGGGGGTCCTTAACTATGGCTACACCTTC. Amino acids: CASSPLRQGVLNYGYTF.

The rearrangement links TRBV13 to TRBJ2-2; D call uncertain. This CDR3 has 12 residues. Germline V gene lookup returns CDR1 PRHDT and CDR2 FYEKMQ (reference sequence). V gave up 5 bases and J gave up 2 bases, with 3 bases separating them. The DNA for the CDR3 is TGTGCCAGCAGCCCTAACACCGGGGAGCTGTTTTTT. This codes for CASSPNTGELFF.